The rows below give T cell receptor beta chains drawn from one sample of a study of T cell responses to AZD1222 COVID-19 vaccine. The repertoire was sequenced with immunoSEQ multiplex PCR; TCRdb's copy has only in-frame clones and lacks some. This table holds more than 150,000 clones, 94% found once. The specimen was peripheral blood, collected on day 0 of AZD1222 vaccination. These TCRs come from an adult in good health. Both conserved end residues are part of each CDR3. Each record gives: J gene, D gene, clone size, V gene, CDR3 DNA, CDR3 protein. The D gene is left open where the match is weak. Rows give clone size only sometimes, using once, few, many, or a class for an expanded clone.

J: TRBJ1-2
D: NA
size: NA
V: TRBV15
DNA: TGTGCCACCAGCAGAGTTAAGGTCGGGGGTGGCTACACCTTC
CDR3: CATSRVKVGGGYTF

J: TRBJ1-5
D: NA
size: NA
V: TRBV27
DNA: TGTGCCAGCAGTTTCCTCAATCAGCCCCAGCATTTT
CDR3: CASSFLNQPQHF

J: TRBJ1-1
D: NA
size: NA
V: TRBV14
DNA: TGTGCCACCAGCCGGGGCGCGAACACTGAAGCTTTCTTT
CDR3: CATSRGANTEAFF

J: TRBJ1-5
D: NA
size: NA
V: TRBV11-2
DNA: TGTGCCAGCAGCTTAGAGGCAGGCTGGCCCCAGCATTTT
CDR3: CASSLEAGWPQHF

J: TRBJ2-2
D: NA
size: NA
V: TRBV5-5
DNA: TGTGCCAGCAGGAGAGAAGGAAGCAGCACCGGGGAGCTGTTTTTT
CDR3: CASRREGSSTGELFF

J: TRBJ2-7
D: TRBD2
size: NA
V: TRBV5-1
DNA: TGCGCCAGCAGCTTCGCAGCGGGAACCGAATACGAGCAGTACTTC
CDR3: CASSFAAGTEYEQYF

J: TRBJ1-4
D: NA
size: NA
V: TRBV30
DNA: TGTGCCTGGAGTCCCGGCTTGGGGGAAAAACTGTTTTTT
CDR3: CAWSPGLGEKLFF

J: TRBJ1-1
D: TRBD1
size: NA
V: TRBV3-1/TRBV3-2
DNA: TGTGCCAGCAGGCTTTTGGGACAGGCGAGGAACACTGAAGCTTTCTTT
CDR3: CASRLLGQARNTEAFF

J: TRBJ1-6
D: NA
size: NA
V: TRBV20-1
DNA: TGCAGTGCTAGTGGGGGAGTCTATAATTCACCCCTCCACTTT
CDR3: CSASGGVYNSPLHF

J: TRBJ2-6
D: NA
size: NA
V: TRBV30
DNA: TGTGCCTGGAGACCGACTAGTTCTTGGGGGGCCAACGTCCTGACTTTC
CDR3: CAWRPTSSWGANVLTF

J: TRBJ1-3
D: NA
size: NA
V: TRBV11-2
DNA: TGTGCCAGCAGCTTAGAGGGAAACACCATATATTTT
CDR3: CASSLEGNTIYF

J: TRBJ1-1
D: NA
size: NA
V: TRBV7-3
DNA: TGTGCCAGCAGCTTAAACACCGCGAGCACTGAAGCTTTCTTT
CDR3: CASSLNTASTEAFF

J: TRBJ2-7
D: NA
size: NA
V: TRBV6-2/TRBV6-3
DNA: TGTGCCAGCAGTTACTTTAATTACGGGTACGAGCAGTACTTC
CDR3: CASSYFNYGYEQYF

J: TRBJ1-1
D: NA
size: NA
V: TRBV7-2
DNA: TGTGCCAGCAGCTTAGCCGGCCCACAGATGAACACTGAAGCTTTCTTT
CDR3: CASSLAGPQMNTEAFF

J: TRBJ1-5
D: NA
size: NA
V: TRBV15
DNA: TGTGCCACCAGCAGGCCAAATCAGCCCCAGCATTTT
CDR3: CATSRPNQPQHF

J: TRBJ1-5
D: NA
size: NA
V: TRBV28
DNA: TGTGCCAGCAGTTTTCGGGAGGGCCAGCCCCAGCATTTT
CDR3: CASSFREGQPQHF

J: TRBJ2-3
D: NA
size: NA
V: TRBV19
DNA: TGTGCCAGTTCCCCCGGGGCCCCCACAGATACGCAGTATTTT
CDR3: CASSPGAPTDTQYF

J: TRBJ2-3
D: NA
size: NA
V: TRBV11-2
DNA: TGTGCCAGCACCCCCCAGGATACGCAGTATTTT
CDR3: CASTPQDTQYF

J: TRBJ1-1
D: NA
size: once
V: TRBV3-1/TRBV3-2
DNA: TGTGCCAGCAGCCAAGATTTGGGCTCGTCGGTCGCTTTCTTT
CDR3: CASSQDLGSSVAFF

J: TRBJ1-2
D: NA
size: NA
V: TRBV28
DNA: TGTGCCAGCAGTTTATCGACCTATGGCTACACCTTC
CDR3: CASSLSTYGYTF

J: TRBJ2-1
D: NA
size: NA
V: TRBV30
DNA: TGTGCCTGGAGTGTAGGGGGACGGGGCGAGCAGTTCTTC
CDR3: CAWSVGGRGEQFF

J: TRBJ1-1
D: NA
size: NA
V: TRBV7-9
DNA: TGTGCCAGCAGCCCGGGGGGAGCTGAAGCTTTCTTT
CDR3: CASSPGGAEAFF

J: TRBJ1-6
D: NA
size: NA
V: TRBV6-2/TRBV6-3
DNA: TGTGCGAGCCGCCGGGACGGGAATTCACCTCTCCACTTT
CDR3: CASRRDGNSPLHF

J: TRBJ1-1
D: NA
size: NA
V: TRBV5-1
DNA: TGCGCCAGCAGCTTAACGGGGGGCACTGAAGCTTTCTTT
CDR3: CASSLTGGTEAFF

J: TRBJ1-1
D: NA
size: NA
V: TRBV30
DNA: TGTGCCTGGGCTCGGATGAACACTGAAGCTTTCTTT
CDR3: CAWARMNTEAFF

J: TRBJ2-1
D: TRBD2
size: NA
V: TRBV5-1
DNA: TGCGCCAGCACCCCGGGACTAGCGGGAGGTACCTACAATGAGCAGTTCTTC
CDR3: CASTPGLAGGTYNEQFF

J: TRBJ2-1
D: TRBD2
size: NA
V: TRBV13
DNA: TGTGCCAGCAGCGGTTACGGGACTAGCGGGAGGGAGGAGTTCTTC
CDR3: CASSGYGTSGREEFF

J: TRBJ2-7
D: NA
size: NA
V: TRBV7-8
DNA: TGTGCCAGCAGCTTTTTGACAGCCTCCTACGAGCAGTACTTC
CDR3: CASSFLTASYEQYF

J: TRBJ2-7
D: TRBD2
size: NA
V: TRBV5-5
DNA: TGTGCCAGCAGCGGAACTAGCGGCTCCTACGAGCAGTACTTC
CDR3: CASSGTSGSYEQYF

J: TRBJ2-2
D: NA
size: NA
V: TRBV7-8
DNA: TGTGCCAGCAGCTTAGCCTGGGAGGTAGCAGGAAGGACCGGGGAGCTGTTTTTT
CDR3: CASSLAWEVAGRTGELFF

J: TRBJ1-4
D: NA
size: NA
V: TRBV28
DNA: TGTGCCAGCAGCCCCCCATGGGGGGGGCGGGAAAAACTGTTTTTT
CDR3: CASSPPWGGREKLFF

J: TRBJ2-7
D: NA
size: NA
V: TRBV15
DNA: TGTGCCACCAGCATGGGACACCGACCCTACGAGCAGTACTTC
CDR3: CATSMGHRPYEQYF

J: TRBJ2-7
D: NA
size: NA
V: TRBV19
DNA: TGTGCCAGTAGTATAGATGCCAGCCTCTACGAGCAGTACTTC
CDR3: CASSIDASLYEQYF

J: TRBJ1-2
D: NA
size: few
V: TRBV6-5
DNA: TGTGCCAGCAGTCGTCAGGGTCCCTATGGCTACACCTTC
CDR3: CASSRQGPYGYTF

J: TRBJ2-5
D: TRBD2
size: NA
V: TRBV2
DNA: TGTGCCAGCAGTCGAAAACTAGCGGGATATCGAGAGACCCAGTACTTC
CDR3: CASSRKLAGYRETQYF

J: TRBJ1-2
D: NA
size: NA
V: TRBV14
DNA: TGTGCCAGCAGCTCCGATCATCCAGGGTTTGGCTACACCTTC
CDR3: CASSSDHPGFGYTF

J: TRBJ2-7
D: NA
size: NA
V: TRBV5-4
DNA: TGTGCCAGCAGCTTGGTGGCGGGATCTTCCCACGAGCAGTACTTC
CDR3: CASSLVAGSSHEQYF

J: TRBJ1-1
D: NA
size: NA
V: TRBV10-3
DNA: TGTGCCGCACGCAGGGAAGGCACTGAAGCTTTCTTT
CDR3: CAARREGTEAFF

J: TRBJ1-4
D: NA
size: NA
V: TRBV6-1
DNA: TGTGCCAGCAGTGAAGGGGAGCACGAAAAACTGTTTTTT
CDR3: CASSEGEHEKLFF

J: TRBJ1-1
D: TRBD1
size: NA
V: TRBV5-4
DNA: TGTGCCAGCAGCTTGCCTGCAGGGGGAGTGACTGAAGCTTTCTTT
CDR3: CASSLPAGGVTEAFF

J: TRBJ2-5
D: TRBD2
size: NA
V: TRBV28
DNA: TGTGCCAGCAGTTTGCGGCTAGCGGGAGTAGAGACCCAGTACTTC
CDR3: CASSLRLAGVETQYF

J: TRBJ1-6
D: NA
size: NA
V: TRBV28
DNA: TGTGCCAGCACCGCCTTAGACAGAGATAATTCACCCCTCCACTTT
CDR3: CASTALDRDNSPLHF

J: TRBJ2-2
D: TRBD2
size: few
V: TRBV6-4
DNA: TGTGCCAGCAGTGACGGGAGGGCCACCGGGGAGCTGTTTTTT
CDR3: CASSDGRATGELFF

J: TRBJ2-7
D: TRBD2
size: NA
V: TRBV30
DNA: TGTGCCTGGACTAGCGGACCCTACGAGCAGTACTTC
CDR3: CAWTSGPYEQYF

J: TRBJ1-2
D: NA
size: NA
V: TRBV6-6
DNA: TGTGCCAGCAGTTATAGGGAGGGTAGATTCGCGGCTGGCTACACCTTC
CDR3: CASSYREGRFAAGYTF

J: TRBJ2-1
D: TRBD1
size: NA
V: TRBV2
DNA: TGTGCCAGCACCACACAGGGGCGCAATGAGCAGTTCTTC
CDR3: CASTTQGRNEQFF

J: TRBJ2-3
D: NA
size: NA
V: TRBV12-3/TRBV12-4
DNA: TGTGCCAGCAGTTCAGGGGCTAGGGATACGCAGTATTTT
CDR3: CASSSGARDTQYF

J: TRBJ1-1
D: NA
size: NA
V: TRBV28
DNA: TGTGCCAGCAGTTTTAGGACTGAAGCTTTCTTT
CDR3: CASSFRTEAFF

J: TRBJ2-5
D: NA
size: NA
V: TRBV30
DNA: TGTGCCTGGAGTGTACCCGCCAGCGTAGGGACCCAGTACTTC
CDR3: CAWSVPASVGTQYF

J: TRBJ2-3
D: TRBD2
size: NA
V: TRBV15
DNA: TGTGCCACCAGACAAGGCGGGCTAGCGGCAGATACGCAGTATTTT
CDR3: CATRQGGLAADTQYF

J: TRBJ1-6
D: NA
size: NA
V: TRBV7-9
DNA: TGTGCCAGCAGCTTAGGGGCAGGAGAGAGAGATTCACCCCTCCACTTT
CDR3: CASSLGAGERDSPLHF

J: TRBJ1-2
D: TRBD1
size: NA
V: TRBV7-9
DNA: TGTGCCAGCAGCCCGTGGACAGGGGGCTACACCTTC
CDR3: CASSPWTGGYTF

J: TRBJ1-2
D: NA
size: NA
V: TRBV28
DNA: TGTGCCAGCGCTTTAGGCGACAGCGGCGGCCATCGGGGCTACACCTTC
CDR3: CASALGDSGGHRGYTF

J: TRBJ1-2
D: NA
size: NA
V: TRBV2
DNA: TGTGCCAGCAGTGATCCCGATAGTGGGAATTTGGCTAACTATGGCTACACCTTC
CDR3: CASSDPDSGNLANYGYTF

J: TRBJ2-1
D: TRBD2
size: NA
V: TRBV11-2
DNA: TGTGCCAGCAGCTTAGATCGAAGGACTAGCGGGAGTTATACTTACGAGCAGTTCTTC
CDR3: CASSLDRRTSGSYTYEQFF

J: TRBJ2-1
D: TRBD2
size: once
V: TRBV27
DNA: TGTGCCAGCAGTTTATCGCGGGAGGGCCCTTACAATGAGCAGTTCTTC
CDR3: CASSLSREGPYNEQFF

J: TRBJ2-1
D: NA
size: NA
V: TRBV6-5
DNA: TGTGCCAGCAGAGACGTGGGGGGCGGGCCGAATGAGCAGTTCTTC
CDR3: CASRDVGGGPNEQFF

J: TRBJ1-2
D: TRBD1
size: NA
V: TRBV5-1
DNA: TGCGCCAGCAGCCTGGGACAGGGGATTATCTATGGCTACACCTTC
CDR3: CASSLGQGIIYGYTF